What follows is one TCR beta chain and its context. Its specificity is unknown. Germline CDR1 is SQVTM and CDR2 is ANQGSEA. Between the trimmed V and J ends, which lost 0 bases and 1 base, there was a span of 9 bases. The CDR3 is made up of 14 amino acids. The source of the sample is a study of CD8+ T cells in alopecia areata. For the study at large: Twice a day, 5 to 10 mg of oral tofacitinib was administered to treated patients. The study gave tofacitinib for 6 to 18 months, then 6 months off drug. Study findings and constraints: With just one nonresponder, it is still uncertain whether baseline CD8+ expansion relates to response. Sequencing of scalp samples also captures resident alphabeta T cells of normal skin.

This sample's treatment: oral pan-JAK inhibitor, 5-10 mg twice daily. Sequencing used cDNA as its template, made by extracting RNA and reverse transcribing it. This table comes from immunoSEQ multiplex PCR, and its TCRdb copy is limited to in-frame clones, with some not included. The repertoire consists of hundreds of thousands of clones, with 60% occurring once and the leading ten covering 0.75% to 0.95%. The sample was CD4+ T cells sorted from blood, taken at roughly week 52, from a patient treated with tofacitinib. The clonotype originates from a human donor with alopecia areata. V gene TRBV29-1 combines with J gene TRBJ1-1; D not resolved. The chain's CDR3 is CSVEDLESNTEAFF. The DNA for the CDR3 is TGCAGCGTTGAAGATCTGGAATCGAACACTGAAGCTTTCTTT.